Listed here are 25 T cell receptor beta chains from one sample, sequenced in a study of T cells in Graves' hyperthyroidism and ophthalmopathy. Amplification of TCR beta CDR3 regions used RNA as the template. Carried out on the TCR CDR3, a first-round RT-PCR used the HTBI primer set. TCRdb ran MiXCR on the multiplex PCR reads and lists one entry per CDR3 protein. The sample carries 550,000 to 600,000 distinct CDR3 sequences, roughly 46% recorded once. Sequenced input: peripheral blood or thyroid tissue (not recorded which). The receptors derive from an adult woman with Graves' disease, either hyperthyroidism or ophthalmopathy (not recorded which).

This clonotype was seen a single time. This sequence joins TRBV20-1 and TRBJ2-7; D not resolved. CDR1 is DFQATT and CDR2 is SNEGSKA in the germline V gene (reference sequence). Trimming pared 0 bases from V and 2 bases from J, leaving 11 bases between. The length of the CDR3 is 14 residues. CDR3: CSARDPGTPYEQYF. CDR3 nucleotides: TGCAGTGCTAGAGATCCGGGTACACCCTACGAGCAGTACTTC.

The chain is built from TRBV28 and TRBJ1-4, with 8 positions matching TRBD1. CDR3 length: 17 residues. Per germline, CDR1 MDHEN and CDR2 SYDVKM. V shed 5 bases, J shed 4 bases, and the junction held 12 bases outside the gene matches. In DNA, the CDR3 is TGTGCCAGCAGTCCAGGGGGCGTACAATATTTTAATGAAAAACTGTTTTTT. Translating gives CASSPGGVQYFNEKLFF. Full variable domain (outside the CDR3, taken from reference TRBV28 and TRBJ1-4): DVKVTQSSRYLVKRTGEKVFLECVQDMDHENMFWYRQDPGLGLRLIYFSYDVKMKEKGDIPEGYSVSREKKERFSLILESASTNQTSMYLCASSPGGVQYFNEKLFFGSGTQLSVL.

This clonotype was detected only a few times. The J gene is TRBJ2-2, the V gene TRBV4-3; 7 bases agree with TRBD1. The ends lost 4 bases at V and 3 bases at J; junction bases unmatched: 14. The CDR3 is 18 amino acids. From germline, CDR1 is LGHNA and CDR2 YSLEER. CDR3 region: CASSRKYPAGTDTGELFF. The CDR3 nucleotides are TGCGCCAGCAGCCGAAAATACCCCGCCGGGACAGACACCGGGGAGCTGTTTTTT.

This clonotype was picked up a small number of times. This rearrangement joins TRBV3-1 to TRBJ1-1; D is undetermined. CDR3 length: 15 residues. The germline V gene encodes CDR1 LGHDT and CDR2 YNNKEL (reference sequence). V lost 1 base and J lost 5, with 14 bases in between. Here the CDR3 reads CASSQGIHRGTEAFF. The CDR3 nucleotides are TGTGCCAGCAGCCAAGGGATCCATCGAGGGACTGAAGCTTTCTTT.

The chain has TRBV7-8 and TRBJ1-5, with TRBD1 identical over 8 bases. The CDR3 has 15 amino acids. The germline CDR1 and CDR2 sequences are SGHVS and FQNEAQ. V lost 5 bases, J lost 2 bases, and 5 bases stayed unmatched. CDR3 protein: CASSMTGVGNQPQHF. CDR3 nucleotide sequence: TGTGCCAGCAGCATGACAGGGGTAGGCAATCAGCCCCAGCATTTT. Variable domain in full (rest from reference TRBV7-8 and TRBJ1-5): GAGVSQSPRYKVAKRGQDVALRCDPISGHVSLFWYQQALGQGPEFLTYFQNEAQLDKSGLPSDRFFAERPEGSVSTLKIQRTQQEDSAVYLCASSMTGVGNQPQHFGDGTRLSIL.

A word on this clonotype: The CDR3 does not end in the conserved phenylalanine or tryptophan, so this is likely a read error. CDR3 nucleotide sequence: TGTGCCAGCAGCATGTACTACGAGCAGTACCTC. Translated, it gives CASSMYYEQYL. This chain connects TRBV11-2 to TRBJ2-7; D remains ambiguous. CDR3 size: 11 residues. Trimming took off 5 bases at V and 3 bases at J, with 5 bases between the two ends. CDR1 SGHAT and CDR2 FQNNGV come from the germline V gene.

With regard to this clonotype: A much larger clone sits a single nucleotide away, making a read error possible. The chain joins TRBV20-1 to TRBJ2-2; the D call may be TRBD1 or TRBD2 (5 bases each). This CDR3 has 12 amino acids. Germline V gene sequence: CDR1 DFQATT, CDR2 SNEGSKA (reference sequence). In DNA form, the CDR3 reads TGCAGTGCTAGGGTCGGGGCCGGGGAGCCGTTTTTT. It is translated as CSARVGAGEPFF.

The rearrangement joins TRBV11-2 to TRBJ2-3; TRBD1 matches 9 bases. Germline lookup yields CDR1 SGHAT and CDR2 FQNNGV. The CDR3 loop spans 20 amino acids. The ends lost 5 bases at V and 0 bases at J; junction bases unmatched: 18. This chain's CDR3 is CASSNHRDRALRSSTDTQYF. The CDR3 nucleotides are TGTGCCAGCAGCAACCATCGGGACAGGGCTTTACGCTCTAGCACAGATACGCAGTATTTT.

CDR3 in amino acids: CASSPRDRVNTEAFF. The CDR3 DNA reads as TGTGCCAGCAGCCCCCGGGACAGGGTGAACACTGAAGCTTTCTTT. The rearrangement links TRBV6-5 to TRBJ1-1; 9 positions agree with TRBD1. With 6 bases clipped from V and 0 bases from J, the junction kept 5 bases outside the gene matches. The germline gives CDR1 MNHEY, CDR2 SVGAGI. The CDR3 runs to 15 residues.

J is TRBJ2-6 and V is TRBV20-1; D is undetermined. The V end was cut by 8 bases, the J end by 3 bases, with 17 bases between. Germline V gives CDR1 DFQATT, CDR2 SNEGSKA (reference sequence). The CDR3 contains 15 residues. The CDR3 sequence is CSPSVSRIGANVLTF. The CDR3 DNA is TGCAGTCCCTCGGTCAGCAGAATTGGGGCCAACGTCCTGACTTTC.

The CDR3 region has the DNA TGTGCCAGCAGCTTGCCGGGACAGGGACTGTACTTC. This gives the protein CASSLPGQGLYF. This chain joins TRBV7-9 and TRBJ2-7; 9 nucleotides line up with TRBD1. CDR3 length: 12 amino acids. V lost 3 bases, J lost 12 bases, and 6 bases stayed unmatched. Germline V gives CDR1 SEHNR, CDR2 FQNEAQ (reference sequence).

At least ten counts were recorded for this clonotype. The junction shows a germline mismatch at one end, possibly a read error. The J gene is TRBJ2-5, the V gene TRBV20-1, with D unclear. The CDR3 runs to 11 residues. Germline values: CDR1 DFQATT, CDR2 SNEGSKA (reference sequence). The CDR3 sequence is CSAQDQETQYF. The DNA of the CDR3 is TGCAGTGCCCAGGACCAGGAGACCCAGTACTTC.

This clonotype has ten or more counts. This chain links TRBV6-1 with TRBJ2-7; tentatively, D is TRBD1 or TRBD2 (5 bases each). The CDR3 contains 14 residues. Per germline, CDR1 MNHNS and CDR2 SASEGT. V was pared by 4 bases and J by 2 bases, with 12 bases between. The CDR3 DNA is TGTGCCAGCAGTGGAGGGACGGCCGCCTACGAGCAGTACTTC. As protein: CASSGGTAAYEQYF.

This clonotype was counted ten times or more. The chain combines TRBV20-1 with TRBJ2-7; 7 positions match TRBD1. Germline assignment: CDR1 DFQATT and CDR2 SNEGSKA (reference sequence). This CDR3 is 14 amino acids long. After removal of 3 bases from V and 2 bases from J, the junction contained 7 bases not matched to a gene. The DNA for the CDR3 is TGCAGTGCTAGGGAAGGGGACAGAGCCTACGAGCAGTACTTC. Translation: CSAREGDRAYEQYF.

On this clonotype itself: Given a much more abundant clone one base away, this may be a read error. The chain links TRBV11-2 to TRBJ2-7; D possibly corresponds to TRBD1 (5 bases). This CDR3 has 17 amino acids. CDR1 and CDR2 (germline): SGHAT, FQNNGV. CDR3 bases: TGTACCAGCAGCTTATCGTATCGAGGACGGACAACCTACGAGCAGTACTTC. Its translation is CTSSLSYRGRTTYEQYF.

The V and J genes are TRBV25-1 and TRBJ2-5; D not resolved. Germline assignment: CDR1 MGHDK and CDR2 SYGVNS. The ends were cut back, 6 bases at V and 1 base at J, with 18 bases in the middle. The CDR3 totals 16 residues. This CDR3 is CASRVKLGPSQETQYF. Here the CDR3 DNA reads TGTGCCAGCAGAGTCAAGTTAGGGCCATCCCAAGAGACCCAGTACTTC.

V usage is TRBV7-9 and J usage is TRBJ2-2; TRBD2 agrees at 10 bases. The CDR3 totals 23 residues. Per the germline V gene, CDR1 is SEHNR and CDR2 is FQNEAQ (reference sequence). The ends lost 0 bases at V and 7 bases at J; junction bases unmatched: 26. The CDR3 loop reads CASSLAAASGSLRVGEQGGELFF. CDR3 bases: TGTGCCAGCAGCTTAGCGGCGGCTAGCGGGAGTTTGCGTGTGGGCGAACAGGGCGGGGAGCTGTTTTTT.

This clonotype came up many times. The J gene is TRBJ1-1, the V gene TRBV3-1, with D unresolved. CDR3 length equals 14 residues. CDR1 is LGHDT, CDR2 YNNKEL, per germline (reference sequence). V was trimmed by 5 bases and J by 6 bases, leaving 16 bases between them. CDR3 nucleotide sequence: TGTGCCAGCAGCGGGCGGTCCCGACGGTCTGAAGCTTTCTTT. Translating it yields CASSGRSRRSEAFF.

This clonotype has at least ten counts. The rearrangement joins TRBV29-1 to TRBJ2-7; no clear D gene. The CDR3 runs to 13 residues. V lost 7 bases and J 3 bases, leaving 16 bases between the germline ends. Per the germline V gene, CDR1 is SQVTM and CDR2 is ANQGSEA. For the CDR3, the DNA is TGCAGCGGGCGTATGGGCCCTAACTACGAGCAGTACTTC. It encodes CSGRMGPNYEQYF.

This clonotype was picked up many times. The V and J genes are TRBV2 and TRBJ2-7; TRBD1 or TRBD2 may be the D gene (5 bases each). This CDR3 contains 14 residues. Germline V gives CDR1 SNHLY, CDR2 FYNNEI. The V end lost 4 bases, the J end lost 6 bases, and 16 bases lay between the germline ends. CDR3 sequence (DNA): TGTGCCAGCAGTGGGTCCAGTGGGGGAATCGAGCAGTACTTC. Translated: CASSGSSGGIEQYF.

This sequence joins TRBV11-1 and TRBJ1-1; unclear D gene. The V gene lost 11 bases and the J gene lost 3 bases, with 10 bases spanning the gap. The CDR3 totals 11 residues. Germline CDR1 SGHAT, CDR2 FQDESV (reference sequence). Written as DNA, the CDR3 is TGTGCCTGCTCCGGAGACACTGAAGCTTTCTTT. Its protein is CACSGDTEAFF.

This clonotype came up once. This chain connects TRBV9 to TRBJ1-1, with unresolved D. The CDR3 is 9 amino acids. Germline lookup yields CDR1 SGDLS and CDR2 YYNGEE. V gave up 7 bases and J gave up 8 bases, with 6 bases separating them. DNA for the CDR3: TGTGCCAGCGGGTGGGAAGCTTTCTTT. The encoded protein is CASGWEAFF.

This clonotype appeared a few times. V gene TRBV7-9 combines with J gene TRBJ2-1; TRBD1 matches at 8 bases. Germline V gene data show CDR1 as SEHNR and CDR2 as FQNEAQ (reference sequence). The trim removed 5 bases at V and 6 bases at J, leaving 9 bases unmatched. The CDR3 covers 15 residues. The CDR3 region is CASSARTGTGNEQFF. The CDR3 DNA sequence: TGTGCCAGCAGCGCGAGGACAGGGACGGGCAATGAGCAGTTCTTC.

On this clonotype itself: Because it lacks the conserved phenylalanine or tryptophan at the end, this CDR3 is likely a read error. The DNA is omitted, as the CDR3 cannot be located on it reliably, and the CDR3 follows TCRdb's listing. The chain is built from TRBV20-1 and TRBJ2-7; no DNA check was done on the table's D call, TRBD2. Germline CDR1 is DFQATT and CDR2 is SNEGSKA (reference sequence). The CDR3 totals 10 residues, both ends included. CDR3 protein: CSARGLAGDT.

With respect to this clonotype: One base away lies a much larger clone, so this may be a sequencing read error. The rearrangement joins TRBV6-6 to TRBJ1-1; D is unresolved. CDR1 is MNHNY and CDR2 is SVGAGI in the germline V gene (reference sequence). This CDR3 is 14 amino acids long. The CDR3 is CASRYGRLVTEASF. DNA of the CDR3: TGTGCCAGCAGATATGGAAGATTGGTCACTGAAGCTTCCTTT.